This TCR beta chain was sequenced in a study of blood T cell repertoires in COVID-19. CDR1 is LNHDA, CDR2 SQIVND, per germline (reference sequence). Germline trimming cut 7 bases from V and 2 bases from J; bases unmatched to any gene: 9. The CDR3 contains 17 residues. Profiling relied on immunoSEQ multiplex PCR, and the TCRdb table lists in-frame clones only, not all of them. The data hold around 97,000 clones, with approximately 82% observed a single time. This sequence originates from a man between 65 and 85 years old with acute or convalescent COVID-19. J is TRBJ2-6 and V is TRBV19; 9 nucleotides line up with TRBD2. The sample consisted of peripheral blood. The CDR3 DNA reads TGTGCCAGTACTGCCGTGCGGGAGGGTGCTGGGGCCAACGTCCTGACTTTC. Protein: CASTAVREGAGANVLTF.